Below, 32 T cell receptor beta chains from the same sample are listed, as sequenced in a study of CD8+CD57+ T cells in acquired aplastic anemia. Genomic DNA constituted the template upon which TCR beta VDJ and CDR3 profiling was performed. TCRdb reprocessed the reads with MiXCR, giving one entry per CDR3 protein. The table shows a few hundred thousand distinct CDR3 sequences, with approximately 60% occurring only once. Sequencing was carried out using sorted CD4+, CD8+, or CD8+CD57+ T cells (not recorded which) from PBMCs. Receptors were obtained from a human donor in good health.

The V gene is TRBV9, the J gene TRBJ2-2; TRBD1 or TRBD2 may be the D gene (5 bases each). Trimming shortened V by 6 bases and J by 4 bases, and 28 bases separated the two germline ends. The CDR3 sequence is 19 residues long. Germline CDR1 and CDR2: SGDLS and YYNGEE. CDR3 region: CASTPVYPEGDVITGELFF. DNA for the CDR3: TGTGCCAGCACCCCCGTTTACCCGGAAGGGGACGTTATCACCGGGGAGCTGTTTTTT.

This clonotype was observed a handful of times. V is TRBV7-3 and J is TRBJ2-3; a weak D match, TRBD1 (5 bases). The CDR3 has 14 residues. Germline loops: CDR1 SGHTA, CDR2 FQGTGA. V shed 4 bases and J shed 4 bases, with 12 bases lying between them. The chain's CDR3 is CASSSQGNADTQYF. CDR3 DNA sequence: TGTGCCAGCAGCTCCCAGGGTAACGCAGATACGCAGTATTTT.

This sequence joins TRBV2 and TRBJ1-1; D gene unclear. V lost 6 bases, J lost 5 bases, and 13 bases lay in between. This CDR3 is 13 amino acids long. Germline V CDR1 and CDR2: SNHLY, FYNNEI. The CDR3 sequence: CASRILSNTEAFF. The CDR3 DNA is TGTGCCAGCAGGATTTTGAGTAATACTGAAGCTTTCTTT. Combining the CDR3 with reference TRBV2 and TRBJ1-1 gives the whole variable domain EPEVTQTPSHQVTQMGQEVILRCVPISNHLYFYWYRQILGQKVEFLVSFYNNEISEKSEIFDDQFSVERPDGSNFTLKIRSTKLEDSAMYFCASRILSNTEAFFGQGTRLTVV.

V and J are TRBV29-1 and TRBJ1-1; weak D call: TRBD1 (5 bases). The V and J ends lost 3 bases and 3 bases respectively, with 23 bases between them. CDR3 length equals 17 residues. The V gene's germline CDR1 is SQVTM and CDR2 ANQGSEA. CDR3: CSVDPGGGRFLYTEAFF. In DNA form, the CDR3 reads TGCAGCGTTGACCCAGGTGGGGGGAGGTTTTTGTACACTGAAGCTTTCTTT. Variable domain in full (rest from reference TRBV29-1 and TRBJ1-1): SAVISQKPSRDICQRGTSLTIQCQVDSQVTMMFWYRQQPGQSLTLIATANQGSEATYESGFVIDKFPISRPNLTFSTLTVSNMSPEDSSIYLCSVDPGGGRFLYTEAFFGQGTRLTVV.

There are many counts of this clonotype. The chain is built from TRBV20-1 and TRBJ2-6, with D unresolved. Germline assignment: CDR1 DFQATT and CDR2 SNEGSKA (reference sequence). This CDR3 region has 12 residues. Deletions cut 3 bases from V and 4 bases from J, with 4 bases between. The CDR3 region has the DNA TGCAGTGCTAGTTTAGGGGCCAACGTCCTGACTTTC. It codes for CSASLGANVLTF.

The gene calls are TRBV11-1 and TRBJ2-5; D unclear. Deletions cut 4 bases from V and 4 bases from J, with 7 bases between. The CDR3 runs 12 residues. From germline, CDR1 is SGHAT and CDR2 FQDESV (reference sequence). The CDR3 sequence is CASSSHSETQYF. The CDR3 nucleotides are TGTGCCAGCAGCTCTCATTCAGAGACCCAGTACTTC.

This clonotype was seen only once. An end of the junction does not agree with germline; a read error may underlie this. The chain links TRBV7-9 to TRBJ2-1, with 7 bases aligning to TRBD1. The CDR3 contains 16 residues. Germline V gene sequence: CDR1 SEHNR, CDR2 FQNEAQ (reference sequence). CDR3 DNA: TGTGCCAGCACCTTCCGACAGGGAAGCTCCCACAATGAGCAGCTCTTC. This gives the protein CASTFRQGSSHNEQLF.

This clonotype was recorded at least ten times. The chain uses TRBV5-5 and TRBJ2-7; weak D call: TRBD1 (5 bases). V dropped 5 bases and J dropped 6 bases, with 12 bases sitting between them. CDR1 is SGHKS, CDR2 YYEKEE, per germline (reference sequence). This CDR3 has 12 amino acids. CDR3 region: CASSLQGGEQYF. CDR3 sequence (DNA): TGTGCCAGCAGTCTCCAGGGTGGCGAGCAGTACTTC.

This clonotype has a count of ten or more. The rearrangement links TRBV4-1 to TRBJ1-1; 7 bases are shared with TRBD1. Per germline, CDR1 MGHRA and CDR2 YSYEKL. The V gene end was trimmed by 3 bases and the J gene end by 6 bases; junction bases not matched to a gene: 10. The CDR3 runs to 15 residues. The DNA for the CDR3 is TGCGCCAGCAGCCACAACGACAGGGTGGTCTCTGAAGCTTTCTTT. Its translation is CASSHNDRVVSEAFF.

Many counts were recorded for this clonotype. The V and J genes are TRBV7-3 and TRBJ2-1, with 8 positions matching TRBD1. The CDR3 is made up of 15 amino acids. Germline trimming cut 5 bases from V and 7 bases from J; bases unmatched to any gene: 10. The germline V gene has CDR1 SGHTA and CDR2 FQGTGA. The CDR3 sequence is CASSQTGGERNEQFF. CDR3 nucleotides: TGTGCCAGCAGCCAAACAGGGGGTGAGAGGAATGAGCAGTTCTTC. The entire variable domain, with the rest obtained from reference TRBV7-3 and TRBJ2-1, is as follows: GAGVSQTPSNKVTEKGKYVELRCDPISGHTALYWYRQSLGQGPEFLIYFQGTGAADDSGLPNDRFFAVRPEGSVSTLKIQRTERGDSAVYLCASSQTGGERNEQFFGPGTRLTVL.

The chain recombines TRBV2 with TRBJ2-5, with D perhaps matching TRBD2 (5 bases). CDR3 size: 14 residues. Germline values: CDR1 SNHLY, CDR2 FYNNEI. Trimming removed 1 base from V and 3 bases from J, with 9 bases in between. The CDR3 DNA is TGTGCCAGCAGTGAAGTGTTCGGGAAAGAGACCCAGTACTTC. It is translated as CASSEVFGKETQYF.

This clonotype has at least ten counts. J is TRBJ2-1 and V is TRBV7-9; D unresolved. The germline V gene encodes CDR1 SEHNR and CDR2 FQNEAQ (reference sequence). This CDR3 has 14 residues. Deletions cut 1 base from V and 10 bases from J, with 14 bases between. CDR3 residues: CASSLDGSWREQFF. CDR3 DNA: TGTGCCAGCAGCTTAGATGGCTCTTGGCGCGAGCAGTTCTTC.

This clonotype has a handful of counts. The chain is built from TRBV7-3 and TRBJ2-1; TRBD2 is a possible D gene (6 bases). Germline CDR1 SGHTA, CDR2 FQGTGA. This CDR3 is 13 amino acids long. Trimming left V 4 bases short and J 8 bases short, with 12 bases between. The CDR3 here is CASSYLGGDEQFF. The CDR3 region has the DNA TGTGCCAGCAGCTATCTGGGGGGTGATGAGCAGTTCTTC.

With respect to this clonotype: A read error may produce the germline difference seen at one junction end. The V call is TRBV10-3, the J call TRBJ1-6; the D is unclear. The CDR3 is made up of 17 amino acids. CDR1 is ENHRY and CDR2 is SYGVKD in the germline V gene. CDR3 DNA sequence: TGTGCCAGCAGTTTCCCAAATTCAGCGCTTTTTAATTCACCCCTCCACTTT. Its protein product is CASSFPNSALFNSPLHF.

This clonotype has more than one count but fewer than ten. The chain has TRBV20-1 and TRBJ2-1; 10 bases are shared with TRBD2. The V gene end was trimmed by 3 bases and the J gene end by 12 bases; junction bases not matched to a gene: 2. This CDR3 spans 11 amino acids. The germline V gene encodes CDR1 DFQATT and CDR2 SNEGSKA (reference sequence). The CDR3 region has the DNA TGCAGTGCTAGGGGGACTAGCGCGCAGTTCTTC. Translation: CSARGTSAQFF.

The chain joins TRBV24-1 to TRBJ2-1; TRBD2 agrees at 12 bases. Trimming at V came to 8 bases and at J to 6 bases, leaving 4 bases not matched to a gene. This CDR3 spans 14 amino acids. Germline V lookup: CDR1 KGHDR, CDR2 SFDVKD. The CDR3 DNA follows: TGTGCCACCATGACTAGCGGGAGATCCAATGAGCAGTTCTTC. The encoded protein is CATMTSGRSNEQFF.

This chain's CDR3 is CASSTLAGVVGELFF. CDR3 bases: TGCGCCAGCAGCACACTAGCGGGAGTGGTCGGGGAGCTGTTTTTT. V usage is TRBV5-1 and J usage is TRBJ2-2; 11 nucleotides agree with TRBD2. The CDR3 contains 15 residues. Germline V gene sequence: CDR1 SGHRS, CDR2 YFSETQ. The V segment lost 4 bases and the J segment 7 bases; nucleotides outside the gene matches: 6.

Here the CDR3 reads CSVEPLDTPYGYTF. CDR3 DNA: TGCAGCGTTGAACCGCTCGACACCCCATATGGCTACACCTTC. The chain combines TRBV29-1 with TRBJ1-2; D ambiguous. V was pared by 2 bases and J by 5 bases, with 15 bases between. The CDR3 runs to 14 residues. Germline lookup yields CDR1 SQVTM and CDR2 ANQGSEA.

At least ten counts were recorded for this clonotype. V is TRBV20-1 and J is TRBJ1-3; no reliable D call. V dropped 3 bases and J dropped 4 bases, with 16 bases sitting between them. Germline V lookup: CDR1 DFQATT, CDR2 SNEGSKA (reference sequence). The CDR3 is made up of 15 amino acids. CDR3 sequence (DNA): TGCAGTGCTAGGCCCGGTCAGGCCGTCGGAAACACCATATATTTT. Protein sequence: CSARPGQAVGNTIYF.

CDR3 nucleotide sequence: TGTGCCATCAGCGGACAGGACTATAATAATTCACCCCTCCACTTT. Protein sequence: CAISGQDYNNSPLHF. The rearrangement uses TRBV10-3 and TRBJ1-6, with 7 bases identical to TRBD1. The germline V gene encodes CDR1 ENHRY and CDR2 SYGVKD. This CDR3 is built from 15 residues. V was pared by 6 bases and J by 5 bases, with 7 bases of the junction left unmatched.

This clonotype was picked up many times. The chain uses TRBV7-9 and TRBJ2-7; D unresolved. Trimming removed 3 bases at V and 7 bases at J, with 7 bases between. Germline-derived CDR1 and CDR2 are SEHNR and FQNEAQ (reference sequence). The CDR3 sequence is 11 residues long. As DNA, the CDR3 is TGTGCCAGCAGCTTGACGGGTGAGCAGTACTTC. Translating it yields CASSLTGEQYF.

The CDR3 bases are TGCAGTGCCCCTGGGGGGGGGGGACAGGGACCGTCCCAGCATTTT. This codes for CSAPGGGGQGPSQHF. The chain couples TRBV20-1 to TRBJ1-5; 9 bases are shared with TRBD1. CDR3 length equals 15 residues. Germline-derived CDR1 and CDR2 are DFQATT and SNEGSKA (reference sequence). J was trimmed by 11 bases and V by 6 bases; bases with no gene match: 17.

J is TRBJ2-7 and V is TRBV15; 8 nucleotides line up with TRBD1. In germline, CDR1 is LNHNV, CDR2 YYDKDF (reference sequence). The CDR3 totals 15 residues. V was pared by 2 bases and J by 4 bases, with 7 bases of the junction left unmatched. CDR3 sequence reads: CATSRLDRDKYEQYF. The CDR3 DNA reads TGTGCCACCAGCAGATTGGACAGGGACAAGTACGAGCAGTACTTC.

This clonotype showed up just once. The J gene is TRBJ2-3, the V gene TRBV24-1, with D perhaps TRBD2 (5 bases). V lost 12 bases and J 6 bases, leaving 15 bases between the germline ends. From germline, CDR1 is KGHDR and CDR2 SFDVKD. This CDR3 spans 12 amino acids. The CDR3 DNA reads TGTGCCTCACGGGGTAACATGGATACGCAGTATTTT. As protein: CASRGNMDTQYF.

This clonotype was counted a few times. The CDR3 here is CASEGYSPLHF. DNA of the CDR3: TGTGCCAGCGAGGGATATTCACCCCTCCACTTT. This rearrangement joins TRBV2 to TRBJ1-6; D is unclear. The CDR3 sequence is 11 residues long. With 8 bases removed from V and 8 bases from J, the gap between germline ends came to 7 bases. The germline V gene has CDR1 SNHLY and CDR2 FYNNEI.

The V call is TRBV20-1, the J call TRBJ2-7, with TRBD2 matching 11 bases. The CDR3 totals 16 residues. Germline V CDR1 and CDR2: DFQATT, SNEGSKA (reference sequence). V shed 5 bases and J 6 bases; nucleotides not matched to a gene: 15. CDR3 sequence (DNA): TGCAGTGCTTTTAGCGGGGGGGGACAGGGTAATCCCGAGCAGTACTTC. Translating gives CSAFSGGGQGNPEQYF.

The chain joins TRBV24-1 to TRBJ2-5, with TRBD1 identical over 9 bases. The CDR3 sequence is 13 residues long. Unmatched junction bases numbered 5, after V lost 12 bases and J lost 1 base. Per germline, CDR1 KGHDR and CDR2 SFDVKD. Here the CDR3 DNA reads TGTGCCGACACGACAGGGGGCCAAGAGACCCAGTACTTC. Translation: CADTTGGQETQYF.

The rearrangement uses TRBV10-3 and TRBJ2-7, with a possible D match to TRBD2 (6 bases). V gave up 5 bases and J gave up 0 bases, with 11 bases separating them. The germline V gene encodes CDR1 ENHRY and CDR2 SYGVKD. The CDR3 spans 14 residues. In nucleotides, the CDR3 is TGTGCCATCAGTCCCGGGGGACGCTCCTACGAGCAGTACTTC. Protein product: CAISPGGRSYEQYF.

The chain employs TRBV6-1 and TRBJ1-5, with D unresolved. Germline-derived CDR1 and CDR2 are MNHNS and SASEGT. V lost 6 bases and J lost 1, with 13 bases in between. This CDR3 has 15 amino acids. The CDR3 sequence: CASSRPRWSNQPQHF. In DNA form, the CDR3 reads TGTGCCAGCAGCCGGCCCCGGTGGAGCAATCAGCCCCAGCATTTT.

The chain couples TRBV2 to TRBJ1-5; 9 bases fit TRBD1. The length of the CDR3 is 14 residues. V trimming: 8 bases; J trimming: 7 bases; junction bases outside the gene matches: 9. Germline CDR1 reads SNHLY; CDR2 reads FYNNEI. The CDR3 nucleotides read TGTGCCAGCGGCGCACAGGGGGCTAGGCAGCCCCAGCATTTT. The encoded protein is CASGAQGARQPQHF.

V usage is TRBV2 and J usage is TRBJ2-7, with 10 bases matching TRBD2. CDR3 length: 14 residues. Germline V gene lookup returns CDR1 SNHLY and CDR2 FYNNEI. V gave up 11 bases and J gave up 2 bases; unmatched junction bases: 9. CDR3: CAGRGLATTYEQYF. CDR3 nucleotides: TGTGCCGGGAGGGGACTAGCGACAACCTACGAGCAGTACTTC. The whole variable domain, filled in from reference TRBV2 and TRBJ2-7, reads EPEVTQTPSHQVTQMGQEVILRCVPISNHLYFYWYRQILGQKVEFLVSFYNNEISEKSEIFDDQFSVERPDGSNFTLKIRSTKLEDSAMYFCAGRGLATTYEQYFGPGTRLTVT.

CDR3 nucleotide sequence: TGTGCCATCGGGGCGGCCTCCTACGAGCAGTACTTC. Amino acids: CAIGAASYEQYF. V usage is TRBV10-3 and J usage is TRBJ2-7; the D gene is possibly TRBD1 (5 bases). There are 12 residues in the CDR3. V lost 8 bases to trimming and J lost 0 bases, with 8 bases between them. Per the germline V gene, CDR1 is ENHRY and CDR2 is SYGVKD.